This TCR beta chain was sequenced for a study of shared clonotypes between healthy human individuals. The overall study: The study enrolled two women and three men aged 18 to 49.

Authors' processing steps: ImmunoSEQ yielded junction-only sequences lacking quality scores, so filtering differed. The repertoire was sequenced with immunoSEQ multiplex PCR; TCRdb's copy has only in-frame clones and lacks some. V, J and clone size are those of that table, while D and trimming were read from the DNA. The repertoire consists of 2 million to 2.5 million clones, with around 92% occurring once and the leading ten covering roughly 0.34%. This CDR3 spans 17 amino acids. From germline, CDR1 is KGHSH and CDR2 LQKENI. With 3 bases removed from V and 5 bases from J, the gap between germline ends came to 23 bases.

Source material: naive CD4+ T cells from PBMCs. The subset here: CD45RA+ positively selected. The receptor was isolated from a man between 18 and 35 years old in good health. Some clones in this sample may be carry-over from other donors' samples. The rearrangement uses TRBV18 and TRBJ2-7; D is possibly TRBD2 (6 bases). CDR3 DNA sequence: TGTGCCAGCTCACCTAACCCTCTGGGGCGGGGTAGGGACGAGCAGTACTTC. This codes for CASSPNPLGRGRDEQYF.